The 5 T cell receptor beta chains given below trace back to one sample, sequenced in a study of cytomegalovirus exposure and HLA in healthy donors. Use of 60 Vbeta and 13 Jbeta primers characterized the PCR. The method was immunoSEQ multiplex PCR; TCRdb's version includes in-frame clones alone and lacks a portion of them. This sample carries 120,000 or so clones, roughly three fifths of them seen once, and the ten largest clones take about 1.5%. Material for sequencing was PBMCs. Every receptor here comes from a man younger than 30 in good health and CMV-seronegative.

The chain links TRBV29-1 to TRBJ2-7; possibly TRBD1 for D (5 bases). The CDR3 runs to 14 residues. V gave up 3 bases and J gave up 3 bases, with 15 bases separating them. Germline assignment: CDR1 SQVTM and CDR2 ANQGSEA. The CDR3 DNA reads as TGCAGCGTTGATATAACAGGAAACTACTACGAGCAGTACTTC. Amino acids: CSVDITGNYYEQYF.

The chain recombines TRBV4-1 with TRBJ2-7, with D uncertain. Germline V gene sequence: CDR1 MGHRA, CDR2 YSYEKL. Trimming cost V 1 base and J 6 bases, with 10 bases left between them. This CDR3 comprises 13 residues. The CDR3 coding sequence is TGCGCCAGCAGCCAAGTGGCAGGCACCGAGCAGTACTTC. Its translation: CASSQVAGTEQYF.

This clone was seen a handful of times. This chain links TRBV7-2 with TRBJ2-7; TRBD1 agrees at 10 bases. CDR1 and CDR2 (germline): SGHTA, FQGNSA. With V trimmed by 4 bases and J by 3 bases, 9 bases remained unmatched. CDR3 size: 16 residues. The CDR3, as DNA: TGTGCCAGCAGCTCCATTCGGGACAGGGGACGCTACGAGCAGTACTTC. This translates into CASSSIRDRGRYEQYF.

This chain connects TRBV7-9 to TRBJ2-3; 8 nucleotides line up with TRBD1. Germline V gene lookup returns CDR1 SEHNR and CDR2 FQNEAQ (reference sequence). The ends lost 1 base at V and 15 bases at J; junction bases unmatched: 9. The length of the CDR3 is 13 residues. The CDR3 DNA sequence: TGTGCCAGCAGCTTAGTTAATGGACAGGGTTTATATTTT. It yields the protein CASSLVNGQGLYF. The complete variable domain, with remaining parts taken from reference TRBV7-9 and TRBJ2-3, reads DTGVSQNPRHKITKRGQNVTFRCDPISEHNRLYWYRQTLGQGPEFLTYFQNEAQLEKSRLLSDRFSAERPKGSFSTLEIQRTEQGDSAMYLCASSLVNGQGLYFGPGTRLTVL.

As regards this clone: Other DNA sequences within the sample encode an identical CDR3. This rearrangement joins TRBV5-1 to TRBJ2-1, with D possibly being TRBD2 (6 bases). V was cut by 4 bases and J by 3 bases, with 11 bases left in between. The CDR3 is made up of 14 amino acids. Germline CDR1 and CDR2: SGHRS and YFSETQ. This CDR3 reads CASSPSGGYNEQFF. The DNA of the CDR3 is TGCGCCAGCAGCCCGTCCGGGGGCTACAATGAGCAGTTCTTC. The full variable domain, in which reference TRBV5-1 and TRBJ2-1 provide the parts outside the CDR3, is KAGVTQTPRYLIKTRGQQVTLSCSPISGHRSVSWYQQTPGQGLQFLFEYFSETQRNKGNFPGRFSGRQFSNSRSEMNVSTLELGDSALYLCASSPSGGYNEQFFGPGTRLTVL.